This entry describes one T cell receptor (beta chain). The antigen is not known. The data are from a study of T cell responses to AZD1222 COVID-19 vaccine. Generated by immunoSEQ multiplex PCR, the TCRdb table keeps only in-frame clones and is missing some. The table has about 120,000 clones, roughly 85% seen once. Findings and limits, study-wide: Within unmutated variant regions lay the reported targets of nearly half of spike-specific TCRs. Among the donors, most were white British and more were female, and clonal diversity was possibly underestimated. CD4 TCRs linked to vaccination spanned spike, dominating at 160-218 and 743-854. Sampling captured repertoires only after the peak T cell response.

The CDR3 is 15 residues long. In germline, CDR1 is LNHNV, CDR2 YYDKDF (reference sequence). V dropped 6 bases and J dropped 4 bases, with 19 bases sitting between them. This TCR derives from an adult in good health. This chain joins TRBV15 and TRBJ2-7; D might be TRBD2 (6 bases). This specimen consisted of peripheral blood, obtained on day 0 of AZD1222 vaccination. CDR3 nucleotides: TGTGCCACCAGTAGTGGAGGGCTTCCCCCTTACGAGCAGTACTTC. It is translated as CATSSGGLPPYEQYF.